This T cell receptor (beta chain) comes out of a study of T cell responses to AZD1222 COVID-19 vaccine. Sequenced by immunoSEQ multiplex PCR; TCRdb stores in-frame clones only, minus some. The sample has about 130,000 clones, about nine tenths seen once. Concerning this clone itself: Antigen: not known.

Whole-study results and caveats: With dominance at 160-218 and 743-854, vaccine-associated CD4 TCRs spanned spike. The study reported that nearly half of spike-specific TCRs target unmutated variant regions. Recipients of two AZD1222 doses showed rising Spike-specific TCR breadth and depth. Donors in the cohort were predominantly white British and more often female, and clonal diversity was possibly underestimated.

Germline loops: CDR1 SGDLS, CDR2 YYNGEE. The germline V and J ends were trimmed by 3 bases and 7 bases, with 13 bases remaining between them. The CDR3 has 13 residues. The chain couples TRBV9 to TRBJ2-5, with D possibly matching TRBD2 (6 bases). This sequence was found in an adult in good health. Source: peripheral blood, taken on day 0 of AZD1222 vaccination. The CDR3 sequence: CASSAGDRGTQYF. The DNA for the CDR3 is TGTGCCAGCAGCGCGGGGGACCGCGGGACCCAGTACTTC.